This T cell receptor beta chain derives from a study of CD8 T cells in ankylosing spondylitis. Study-level findings and limits: What appeared characteristic of ankylosing spondylitis blood was a TCR beta motif of under 10 highly homologous variants.

Many counts were recorded for this clonotype. Its antigen is unknown. Making use of molecular barcodes, quantitative 5'-RACE generated TCR beta libraries. MiXCR was run by TCRdb on the 5' RACE reads, yielding one entry per CDR3 protein. The table includes 180,000 or so distinct CDR3 sequences, around 10% detected once. With V trimmed by 3 bases and J by 5 bases, 12 bases remained unmatched. CDR1 is SGHRS, CDR2 YFSETQ, per germline. CDR3 length: 17 residues. Sequences were obtained from blood, either unsorted or a sorted T cell fraction (not recorded which). The origin of this receptor is a male donor with ankylosing spondylitis or in good health (not recorded which). The rearrangement links TRBV5-1 to TRBJ2-3, with 10 bases matching TRBD1. CDR3 bases: TGCGCCAGCAGCTGGAAGACCGGGACAGGGGTGCAAGATACGCAGTATTTT. Amino acid sequence: CASSWKTGTGVQDTQYF.